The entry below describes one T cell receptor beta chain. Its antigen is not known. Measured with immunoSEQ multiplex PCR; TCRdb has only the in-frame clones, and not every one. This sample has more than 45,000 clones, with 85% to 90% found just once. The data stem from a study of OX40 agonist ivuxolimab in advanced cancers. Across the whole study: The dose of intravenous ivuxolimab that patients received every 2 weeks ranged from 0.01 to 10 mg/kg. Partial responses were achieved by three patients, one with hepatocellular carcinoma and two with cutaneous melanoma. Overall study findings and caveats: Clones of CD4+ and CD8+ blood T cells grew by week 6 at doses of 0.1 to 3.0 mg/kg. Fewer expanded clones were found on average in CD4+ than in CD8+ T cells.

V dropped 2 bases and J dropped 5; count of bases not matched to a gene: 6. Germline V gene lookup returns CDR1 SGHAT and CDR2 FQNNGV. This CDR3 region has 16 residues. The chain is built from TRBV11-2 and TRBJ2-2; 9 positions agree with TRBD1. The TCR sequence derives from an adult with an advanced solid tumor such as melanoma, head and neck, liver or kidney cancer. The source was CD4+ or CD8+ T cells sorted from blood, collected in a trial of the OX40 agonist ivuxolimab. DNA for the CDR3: TGTGCCAGCAGCTTAATAGGGACAGGGAGGACCGGGGAGCTGTTTTTT. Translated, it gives CASSLIGTGRTGELFF.